The following is a T cell receptor (beta chain) sequence with its context. Its antigen is not identified. The data were taken from a study of shared clonotypes between healthy human individuals. General study findings and limits: Limitation of the genetic and exposure-history diversity represented came from the few donors. Blood alone was sampled, and tissue repertoires likely differ.

Germline assignment: CDR1 SEHNR and CDR2 FQNEAQ (reference sequence). The junction had 3 bases not matched to a gene; V was cut back by 5 bases and J by 2 bases. The CDR3 is made up of 16 amino acids. The method was immunoSEQ multiplex PCR; TCRdb's version includes in-frame clones alone and lacks a portion of them. Among about 680,000 clones listed, around 90% were seen once. Naive CD8 cells, CD45RO-negative and positively selected for CCR7, excluded terminally differentiated effector memory CD45RA+ cells. The chain joins TRBV7-9 to TRBJ2-1; 13 bases map to TRBD2. This TCR was recovered from a young man in good health. The sample was naive CD8+ T cells sorted from blood. The CDR3 coding sequence is TGTGCCAGCAGCCCAGGACTAGCGGGAGCCTACAATGAGCAGTTCTTC. This codes for CASSPGLAGAYNEQFF.